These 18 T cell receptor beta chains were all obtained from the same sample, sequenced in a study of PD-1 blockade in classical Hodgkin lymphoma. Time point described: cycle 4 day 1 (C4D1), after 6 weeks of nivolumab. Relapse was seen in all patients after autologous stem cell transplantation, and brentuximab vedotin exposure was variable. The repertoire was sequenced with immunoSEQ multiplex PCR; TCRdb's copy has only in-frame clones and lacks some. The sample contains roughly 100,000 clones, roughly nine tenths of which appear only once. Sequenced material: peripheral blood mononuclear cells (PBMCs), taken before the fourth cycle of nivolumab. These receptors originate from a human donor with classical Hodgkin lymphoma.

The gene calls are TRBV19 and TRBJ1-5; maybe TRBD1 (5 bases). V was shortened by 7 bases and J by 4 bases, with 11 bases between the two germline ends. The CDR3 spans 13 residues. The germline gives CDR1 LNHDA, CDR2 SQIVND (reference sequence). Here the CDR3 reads CASTGRMNQPQHF. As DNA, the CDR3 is TGTGCCAGTACAGGGCGGATGAATCAGCCCCAGCATTTT.

The CDR3 nucleotides are TGTGCCAGCAGCTTGGTTGGCAAATATGGCTACACCTTC. Translating it yields CASSLVGKYGYTF. The chain has TRBV5-6 and TRBJ1-2; D unclear. Germline-derived CDR1 and CDR2 are SGHDT and YYEEEE. The CDR3 runs to 13 residues. Trimming removed 0 bases at V and 5 bases at J, with 8 bases between.

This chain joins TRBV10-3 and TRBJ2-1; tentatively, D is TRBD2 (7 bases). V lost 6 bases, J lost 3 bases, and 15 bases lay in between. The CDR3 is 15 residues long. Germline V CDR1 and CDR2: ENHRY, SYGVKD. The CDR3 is CAIRGEGHLYNEQFF. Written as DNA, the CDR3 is TGTGCCATCAGAGGGGAGGGACATCTCTACAATGAGCAGTTCTTC.

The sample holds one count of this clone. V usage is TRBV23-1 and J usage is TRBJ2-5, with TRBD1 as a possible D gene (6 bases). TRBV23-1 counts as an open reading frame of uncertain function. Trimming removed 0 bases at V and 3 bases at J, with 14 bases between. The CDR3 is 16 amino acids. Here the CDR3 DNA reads TGCGCCAGCAGTCAATCAAGGAAAACAGGGAAAGAGACCCAGTACTTC. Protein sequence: CASSQSRKTGKETQYF.

CDR3 in DNA: TGTGCCAGCAGCAAAGACCCTCTAGGGGTACGGCCCCAGCATTTT. This codes for CASSKDPLGVRPQHF. V is TRBV21-1 and J is TRBJ1-5; the table names TRBD1, a call not compared with the DNA. TRBV21-1 is a pseudogene. This CDR3 contains 15 residues.

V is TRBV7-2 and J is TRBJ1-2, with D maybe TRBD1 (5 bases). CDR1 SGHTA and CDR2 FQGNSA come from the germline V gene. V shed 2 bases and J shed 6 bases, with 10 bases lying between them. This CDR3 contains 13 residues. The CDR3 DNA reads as TGTGCCAGCAGCTTACAGGGTTGGAATGGCTACACCTTC. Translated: CASSLQGWNGYTF.

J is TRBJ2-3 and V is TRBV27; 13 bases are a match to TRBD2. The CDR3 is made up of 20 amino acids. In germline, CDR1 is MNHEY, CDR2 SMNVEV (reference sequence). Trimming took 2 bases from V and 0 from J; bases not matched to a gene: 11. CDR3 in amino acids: CASSLRLGLAGQRSTDTQYF. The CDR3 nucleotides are TGTGCCAGCAGTTTACGACTGGGACTAGCGGGACAAAGGAGCACAGATACGCAGTATTTT.

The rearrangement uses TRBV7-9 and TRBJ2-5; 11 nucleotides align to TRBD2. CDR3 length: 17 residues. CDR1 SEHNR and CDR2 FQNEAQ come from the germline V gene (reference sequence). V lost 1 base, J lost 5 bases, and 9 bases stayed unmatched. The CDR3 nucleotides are TGTGCCAGCAGCTTAGGAGTAGCGGGAGGGCCAGGGGAGACCCAGTACTTC. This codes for CASSLGVAGGPGETQYF.

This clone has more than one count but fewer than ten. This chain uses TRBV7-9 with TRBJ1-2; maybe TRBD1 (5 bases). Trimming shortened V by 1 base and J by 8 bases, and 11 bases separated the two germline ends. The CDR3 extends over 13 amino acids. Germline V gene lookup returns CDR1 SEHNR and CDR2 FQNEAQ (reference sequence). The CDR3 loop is CASSLDDSLGYTF. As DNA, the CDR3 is TGTGCCAGCAGCTTAGACGACAGCCTCGGCTACACCTTC.

Written as DNA, the CDR3 is TGTGCCAGTAGTAGCCGGGACTATCTTACCCATGAGCAGTTCTTC. It translates to CASSSRDYLTHEQFF. This chain links TRBV19 with TRBJ2-1, with 7 bases matching TRBD2. The CDR3 consists of 15 residues. The germline V gene encodes CDR1 LNHDA and CDR2 SQIVND (reference sequence). With 4 bases clipped from V and 8 bases from J, the junction kept 11 bases outside the gene matches. The full variable domain, its missing parts supplied by reference TRBV19 and TRBJ2-1, is DGGITQSPKYLFRKEGQNVTLSCEQNLNHDAMYWYRQDPGQGLRLIYYSQIVNDFQKGDIAEGYSVSREKKESFPLTVTSAQKNPTAFYLCASSSRDYLTHEQFFGPGTRLTVL.

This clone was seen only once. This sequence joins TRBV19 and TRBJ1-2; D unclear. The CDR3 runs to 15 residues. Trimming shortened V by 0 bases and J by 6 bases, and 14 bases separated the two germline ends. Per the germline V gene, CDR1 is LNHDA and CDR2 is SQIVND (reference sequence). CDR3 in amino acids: CASSIDLREPDGYTF. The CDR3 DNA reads TGTGCCAGTAGTATAGATCTAAGGGAGCCCGATGGCTACACCTTC.

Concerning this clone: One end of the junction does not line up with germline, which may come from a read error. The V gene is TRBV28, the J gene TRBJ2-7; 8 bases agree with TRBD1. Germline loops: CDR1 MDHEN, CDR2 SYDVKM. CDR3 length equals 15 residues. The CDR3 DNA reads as TGTGCCAGCAGTTCCTCCGGGACAGGCTTCGTACTTCCAGGGTTC. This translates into CASSSSGTGFVLPGF.

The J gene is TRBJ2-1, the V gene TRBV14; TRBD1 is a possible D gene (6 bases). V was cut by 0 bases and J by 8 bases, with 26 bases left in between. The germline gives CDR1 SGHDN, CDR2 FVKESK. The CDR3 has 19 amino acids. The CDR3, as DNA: TGTGCCAGCAGCCAAGATATTGCGGATATCTGGGTCCCAGGGGATGAGCAGTTCTTC. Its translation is CASSQDIADIWVPGDEQFF. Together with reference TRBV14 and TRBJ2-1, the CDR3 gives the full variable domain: EAGVTQFPSHSVIEKGQTVTLRCDPISGHDNLYWYRRVMGKEIKFLLHFVKESKQDESGMPNNRFLAERTGGTYSTLKVQPAELEDSGVYFCASSQDIADIWVPGDEQFFGPGTRLTVL.

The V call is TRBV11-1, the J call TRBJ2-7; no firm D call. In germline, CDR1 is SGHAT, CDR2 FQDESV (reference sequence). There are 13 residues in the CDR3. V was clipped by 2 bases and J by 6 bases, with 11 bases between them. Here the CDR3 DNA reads TGTGCCAGCAGCTTACCGGTACAGACCGAGCAGTACTTC. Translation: CASSLPVQTEQYF.

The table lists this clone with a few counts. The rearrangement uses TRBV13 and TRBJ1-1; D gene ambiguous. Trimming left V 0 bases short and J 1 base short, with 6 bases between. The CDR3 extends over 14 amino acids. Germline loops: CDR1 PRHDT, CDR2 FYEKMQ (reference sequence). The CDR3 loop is CASSLGHSNTEAFF. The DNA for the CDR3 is TGTGCCAGCAGCTTAGGACACTCGAACACTGAAGCTTTCTTT.

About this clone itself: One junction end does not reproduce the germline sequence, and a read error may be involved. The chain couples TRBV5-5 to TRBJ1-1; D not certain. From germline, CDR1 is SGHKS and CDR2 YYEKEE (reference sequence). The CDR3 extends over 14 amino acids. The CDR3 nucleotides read TGTGCCAGCATCTTAGGAGTGAGGAACGCTGAAGCTTTCTTT. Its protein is CASILGVRNAEAFF.

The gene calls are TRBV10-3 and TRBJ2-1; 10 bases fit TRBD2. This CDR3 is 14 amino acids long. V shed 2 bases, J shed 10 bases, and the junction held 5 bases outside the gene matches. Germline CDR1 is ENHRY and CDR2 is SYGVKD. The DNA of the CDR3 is TGTGCCATCAGTGAGGAGCGGGAGGGCTGGGAGCAGTTCTTC. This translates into CAISEEREGWEQFF.

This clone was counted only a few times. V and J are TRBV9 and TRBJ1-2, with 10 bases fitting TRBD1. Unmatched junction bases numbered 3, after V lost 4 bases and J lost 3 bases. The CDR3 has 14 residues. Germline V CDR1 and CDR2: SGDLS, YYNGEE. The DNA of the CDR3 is TGTGCCAGCAGCACAGGACAGGGGGACTATGGCTACACCTTC. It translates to CASSTGQGDYGYTF.